The clone carrying this T cell receptor (beta chain) was counted a single time. Its antigen is unknown. This specimen belongs to a study of cytomegalovirus exposure and HLA in healthy donors. This CDR3 has 15 residues. V gave up 5 bases and J gave up 4 bases; unmatched junction bases: 8. Germline V gives CDR1 SGHTA, CDR2 FQGTGA. PCR primers comprised 60 Vbeta and 13 Jbeta primers. Repertoires were generated with immunoSEQ multiplex PCR, while TCRdb's copy carries only in-frame clones and drops some. The sample lists more than 150,000 clones, 70% to 85% occurring once. Study results and limitations: A reported reduction in N-insertions relative to the roughly 640-donor mean was seen in an Asian-associated ancestry cluster in a later analysis.

Material for sequencing was PBMCs. V gene TRBV7-3 combines with J gene TRBJ2-5, with 9 bases matching TRBD1. The TCR originated in a man aged 18 to 30 in good health and CMV-seronegative. Here the CDR3 reads CASSVRDRVGETQYF. The CDR3 bases are TGTGCCAGCAGCGTACGGGACAGGGTAGGAGAGACCCAGTACTTC.